This record looks at one T cell receptor (beta chain) sequence and its context. No cognate antigen has been identified for it. No much larger clone exists at a distance of one base, and base qualities are not known. This sample is drawn from a study of blood T cell repertoires in COVID-19 (dated by TCRdb to the early 2020s). Study-level background: Samples covering the acute and convalescent phases of COVID-19 were provided by collaborators in the United States, Italy and Spain. The prospective study material was composed of cDNA or gDNA derived from T cells, B-cell-depleted T cells, or PBMCs. Deeply sampled blood TCRbeta repertoires from subjects exposed to, actively infected with, or recovered from COVID-19 were included in the dataset. The repertoires were made available in a free public database intended to serve as a resource for research on the immune response to SARS-CoV-2. Samples were obtained from the ongoing ImmuneRACE study (first 160 participants) and from about 1,300 subjects provided by 6 global collaborators. Sample metadata almost always included a de-identified subject ID, COVID-19 status, age in years and sex. Where available, HLA class I and class II types were taken from metadata supplied by the sample provider and were not determined by assay-based typing.

What the work shows at the level of the full study, not this receptor alone: Clinical and demographic metadata were provided uncurated, with the amount varying by source and participant.

Samples from volunteer blood donors who had recovered from COVID-19 were contributed by a second Seattle source. Collaborating institutions collected whole blood in K2EDTA tubes following their own protocols. Collaborator samples were shipped for TCRbeta analysis as frozen whole blood, isolated PBMCs, or DNA extracted from either sample type. CDR1 and CDR2 (LNHDA, SQIVND) derive from the germline V gene (reference sequence). From the cysteine up to the phenylalanine, the CDR3 has a length of 15 residues. Of all the DNA, just the CDR3 is kept, 45 bases in frame from base 1. Trimming takes 4 bases from V and 5 bases from J, and the germline ends sit 14 bases apart. The immunoSEQ Assay, a bias-controlled multiplex PCR, was used to amplify TCRbeta CDR3 regions from genomic DNA. As for how the authors treated the data: Within the assay, amplification of reference gene primers was used to estimate how many nucleated cells each sample contained. To quantify the absolute abundance of each unique TCRbeta CDR3 rearrangement, sequence reads were collapsed and filtered. For each sample, productive Simpson clonality was calculated by taking the square root of Simpson's diversity index across productive rearrangements. The clones in this table, taken by TCRdb from immuneACCESS, are in-frame only. Not every clone is retained; where verified, under half of the shortfall comes from an unresolved V gene, and the cause of the rest is unknown. The V and J calls and clone size are taken from that table; D and trimming were inferred from the DNA. The sample contains a few hundred thousand clones, approximately 88% of them found a single time. The ten largest clones add up to 5.5% to 8% of the sample.

Here the chain combines TRBV19 and TRBJ2-2, and perhaps TRBD1 as D gene, on 6 matching bases. The receptor was isolated from a woman aged 25 to 39 who had recovered from COVID-19. The sequenced material came from peripheral blood. The CDR3 amino acid sequence is: CASSNDGQFTGELFF. The sequence in DNA is TGTGCCAGTAGTAACGACGGACAGTTTACCGGGGAGCTGTTTTTT.